These 16 T cell receptor beta chains share one sample of origin, sequenced in a study of blood T cell repertoires in COVID-19 (dated by TCRdb to about 2020). The library was made by the immunoSEQ multiplex PCR assay. As stored in TCRdb, this immuneACCESS dataset retains in-frame rearrangements with V and J assigned. A fraction of the clones does not appear; measured against another copy, unresolved V genes explain less than half of the discrepancy, and the remainder lacks a known reason. Here the sample has more than 85,000 clones; 75% to 90% occur a single time. The ten largest clones add up to approximately 18% of the sample. Material: peripheral blood. These receptors were obtained from a woman aged 55-70 years with acute or convalescent COVID-19.

J is TRBJ2-7 and V is TRBV18, with a tentative D call TRBD2 (7 bases). This CDR3 contains 14 residues. Germline CDR1 KGHSH, CDR2 LQKENI. The ends were cut back, 2 bases at V and 5 bases at J, with 13 bases in the middle. CDR3 nucleotide sequence: TGTGCCAGCTCACCAGCGACGGGGGGCCACGAGCAGTACTTC. Encoded protein: CASSPATGGHEQYF.

The V gene is TRBV29-1, the J gene TRBJ2-3; 8 bases align to TRBD2. J lost 4 bases, V lost 3 bases, and 12 bases had no gene match. In germline, CDR1 is SQVTM, CDR2 ANQGSEA. The CDR3 runs to 16 residues. This CDR3 reads CSVEDGWGLVSDTQYF. The CDR3 DNA follows: TGCAGCGTTGAGGATGGGTGGGGACTAGTGTCAGATACGCAGTATTTT.

The V call is TRBV6-2 or TRBV6-3, the J call TRBJ2-7; 7 positions agree with TRBD2. The CDR3 consists of 12 residues. V was pared by 5 bases and J by 7 bases, with 5 bases of the junction left unmatched. Looked up from germline, CDR1 is MNHEY and CDR2 is SVGEGT. The CDR3 DNA sequence: TGTGCCAGCAGTCCCTTCGGGGGGGAGCAGTACTTC. It yields the protein CASSPFGGEQYF.

V is TRBV5-1 and J is TRBJ2-1; 9 bases line up with TRBD2. V was clipped by 0 bases and J by 7 bases; unmatched bases: 8. This CDR3 contains 16 residues. Germline CDR1 SGHRS, CDR2 YFSETQ. The CDR3 region has the DNA TGCGCCAGCAGCTTGGCCCCTAGCGGGGACGGGAATGAGCAGTTCTTC. This sequence encodes CASSLAPSGDGNEQFF.

The genes are TRBV6-5 and TRBJ2-1; TRBD1 might be the D (7 bases). The germline V and J ends were trimmed by 8 bases and 7 bases, with 21 bases remaining between them. The CDR3 extends over 15 amino acids. Germline CDR1 reads MNHEY; CDR2 reads SVGAGI. Written as DNA, the CDR3 is TGTGCCAGCCGGTGGTCAGGGGGGCCTCGAAATGAGCAGTTCTTC. This translates into CASRWSGGPRNEQFF.

The count of this clone is one. CDR3 nucleotides: TGCGCCAGCAGCTTCGGGATACAAGAGACCCAGTACTTC. Translating it yields CASSFGIQETQYF. The chain recombines TRBV5-1 with TRBJ2-5; weak D call: TRBD2 (5 bases). Germline V CDR1 and CDR2: SGHRS, YFSETQ. V lost 2 bases and J 2 bases, leaving 7 bases between the germline ends. The CDR3 consists of 13 residues.

Only a few counts were recorded for this clone. The rearrangement links TRBV7-9 to TRBJ2-2; D is undetermined. The germline gives CDR1 SEHNR, CDR2 FQNEAQ (reference sequence). The CDR3 is 14 amino acids. V was trimmed by 1 base and J by 7 bases, leaving 10 bases between them. CDR3 sequence reads: CASSLVRGIGELFF. CDR3 nucleotide sequence: TGTGCCAGCAGCTTAGTACGCGGCATCGGGGAGCTGTTTTTT.

This chain links TRBV6-5 with TRBJ1-5, with a possible D match to TRBD1 (5 bases). Germline V lookup: CDR1 MNHEY, CDR2 SVGAGI. Trimming stripped 6 bases from V and 1 base from J, with 13 bases between. The CDR3 extends over 15 amino acids. Here the CDR3 reads CASSQGADSNQPQHF. In DNA form, the CDR3 reads TGTGCCAGCAGCCAAGGGGCGGACAGCAATCAGCCCCAGCATTTT.

This clone was seen just once. The J gene is TRBJ1-4, the V gene TRBV11-2; D not certain. Germline V CDR1 and CDR2: SGHAT, FQNNGV. This CDR3 is built from 16 residues. The germline V and J ends were trimmed by 5 bases and 6 bases, with 19 bases remaining between them. The CDR3 loop reads CASSPTPGQEDEKLFF. CDR3 bases: TGTGCCAGCAGCCCCACGCCCGGTCAGGAAGATGAAAAACTGTTTTTT.

The V call is TRBV5-1, the J call TRBJ1-2; the D is unclear. The CDR3 runs 13 residues. V was clipped by 1 base and J by 6 bases, with 10 bases between them. Germline values: CDR1 SGHRS, CDR2 YFSETQ. The CDR3 reads CASSLRGRDGYTF. Here the CDR3 DNA reads TGCGCCAGCAGCTTGCGAGGGAGGGATGGCTACACCTTC.

The rearrangement joins TRBV19 to TRBJ2-7; TRBD2 matches at 13 bases. V was clipped by 4 bases and J by 0 bases; unmatched bases: 9. The CDR3 has 18 amino acids. Germline assignment: CDR1 LNHDA and CDR2 SQIVND (reference sequence). CDR3 protein: CASSTEGGTSGVSYEQYF. CDR3 bases: TGTGCCAGTAGTACGGAAGGGGGGACTAGCGGGGTCTCCTACGAGCAGTACTTC.

V usage is TRBV7-2 and J usage is TRBJ1-2; D uncertain. Trimming removed 2 bases from V and 8 bases from J, with 12 bases in between. CDR1 and CDR2 from the germline V gene are SGHTA and FQGNSA. The CDR3 length is 13 residues. The CDR3 DNA reads as TGTGCCAGCAGCTTAAAAACGGTCTTCGGCTACACCTTC. Translation gives CASSLKTVFGYTF.

This chain connects TRBV7-2 to TRBJ1-2; TRBD1 matches at 7 bases. With V trimmed by 5 bases and J by 4 bases, 4 bases remained unmatched. The length of the CDR3 is 13 residues. Germline V gene data show CDR1 as SGHTA and CDR2 as FQGNSA. CDR3 in DNA: TGTGCCAGCAGCGCCGACAGGGTCTATGGCTACACCTTC. Amino acids: CASSADRVYGYTF.

The chain has TRBV6-1 and TRBJ2-3; 12 bases fit TRBD2. Germline CDR1 MNHNS, CDR2 SASEGT. CDR3 size: 16 residues. With 1 base clipped from V and 4 bases from J, the junction kept 3 bases outside the gene matches. The CDR3, as DNA: TGTGCCAGCAGTGAAGGGTCTAGCGGGGGGGCAGATACGCAGTATTTT. Translation: CASSEGSSGGADTQYF.

The chain has TRBV6-5 and TRBJ1-1, with D possibly being TRBD1 (5 bases). This CDR3 has 15 amino acids. Trimming took 7 bases from V and 1 from J, leaving 16 bases between them. The germline V gene has CDR1 MNHEY and CDR2 SVGAGI. The DNA for the CDR3 is TGTGCCAGCACCTCGGGAGGGGCCCCGAACACTGAAGCTTTCTTT. Translated, it gives CASTSGGAPNTEAFF.

The chain links TRBV12-3 or TRBV12-4 to TRBJ1-3; D is unresolved. CDR3 length equals 11 residues. Trimming took 1 base from V and 8 from J, leaving 3 bases between them. CDR3 amino acids: CASSLGDTIYF. The CDR3, as DNA: TGTGCCAGCAGTTTAGGAGACACCATATATTTT.